Reported below is one TCR beta chain. The time point: newly diagnosed GD, antithyroid drugs for less than 3 months. Preparation of the TCR library used RNA extracted from PBMCs. The data stem from a study of regulatory T cells in long-lasting Graves disease. Sequencing libraries for TCR beta were prepared with iRepertoire HTBI primers and Arm-PCR of CDR3 regions. From the multiplex PCR reads, TCRdb called clonotypes with MiXCR, one entry per CDR3 protein. Of 450,000 to 500,000 distinct CDR3 sequences listed, about 16% are singletons. These data were also reused for a study on T cells in Graves' hyperthyroidism and ophthalmopathy. That paper adds: Before onset, ophthalmopathy was predicted by the model a median roughly 6.8 months earlier.

Source: peripheral blood mononuclear cells (PBMCs), taken at new diagnosis, from a patient treated with antithyroid drugs. This TCR derives from a man aged 40-49 years with Graves disease.

The CDR3 bases are TGCGCCAGCAGTTTTTACCCCCCTGGGATAGCGGGAGGAAATGAGCAGTTCTTC. Translated, it gives CASSFYPPGIAGGNEQFF. The rearrangement joins TRBV10-1 to TRBJ2-1, with TRBD2 matching 10 bases. CDR1 and CDR2 (germline): WNHNN, SYGVQD (reference sequence). The CDR3 runs 18 residues. The junction had 17 bases not matched to a gene; V was cut back by 5 bases and J by 7 bases.